This is a list of T cell receptor beta chains from one sample in a study of T cells in Graves' hyperthyroidism and ophthalmopathy. TCRdb re-derived calls from the multiplex PCR reads in MiXCR, one entry per CDR3 protein. The sample contains 450,000 to 650,000 distinct CDR3 sequences, 15% to 20% of which appear only once. Source material: blood. Receptors were obtained from a woman in her late teens or twenties with Graves' ophthalmopathy. The CDR3 runs from the conserved cysteine through the conserved F or W. Each record gives: CDR3 length, D gene, J gene, V gene, clone size, CDR3 DNA, CDR3 protein. D genes are given only for firm matches. Size is omitted from some rows. Given values are once, few, many or a class for expanded clones.

15 TRBD1 TRBJ1-2 TRBV28 - TGTGCCAGCAGAACTCCGGGACAGGGTATTGATGGCTACACCTTC CASRTPGQGIDGYTF
12 - TRBJ2-5 TRBV15 few TGTGCCACCAGCAGCGGGCAGGAGACCCAGTACTTC CATSSGQETQYF
13 - TRBJ1-2 TRBV12-3/TRBV12-4 many TGTGCCAGCAGCCCGGACATCACCTATGGCTACACCTTC CASSPDITYGYTF
14 - TRBJ1-1 TRBV6-1 many TGTGCCAGCAGTTTAAGACAGACAAGAGTTGAAGCTTTCTTT CASSLRQTRVEAFF
15 - TRBJ1-5 TRBV4-1 - TGCGCCAGCAGCCAATGGGACTTAAAAGGTCAGCCCCAGCATTTT CASSQWDLKGQPQHF
17 TRBD2 TRBJ2-2 TRBV20-1 - TGCAGTGCTAGAGATCTAGCGGGGGGGCGGGGCACCGGGGAGCTGTTTTTT CSARDLAGGRGTGELFF
14 - TRBJ1-1 TRBV5-1 many TGCGCCAGCAGCTTGGAAGGGGTCGGCACTGAAGCTTTCTTT CASSLEGVGTEAFF
14 TRBD1 TRBJ2-3 TRBV5-6 few TGTGCCAGCTTCACAGGGGGATTCGCAGATACGCAGTATTTT CASFTGGFADTQYF
14 - TRBJ2-1 TRBV6-2/TRBV6-3 few TGTGCCAGCAGTTACGGGTCCAGGGTTAATGAGCAGTTCTTC CASSYGSRVNEQFF
12 TRBD1 TRBJ1-2 TRBV20-1 - TGCAGTGGCGGGGGACAGAATACAGGCTACACCTTC CSGGGQNTGYTF
15 - TRBJ2-1 TRBV2 few TGTGCCAGCAATGAGGAAACCACCCTCTACAATGAGCAGTTCTTC CASNEETTLYNEQFF
15 - TRBJ1-1 TRBV5-1 many TGCGCCAGCCGTAACGCACAGGGAGGGAACACTGAAGCTTTCTTT CASRNAQGGNTEAFF
13 - TRBJ2-1 TRBV2 many TGTGCCAGCAGTGAACTAGGGTACAATGAGCAGTTCTTC CASSELGYNEQFF
13 - TRBJ1-2 TRBV7-9 many TGTGCCAGCAGCTTAGCCGGATTATATGGCTACACCTTC CASSLAGLYGYTF
16 TRBD1 TRBJ2-2 TRBV7-9 few TGTGCCAGCAGGGGACCAGGGGGCACAGATGCCGGGGAGCTGTTTTTT CASRGPGGTDAGELFF
13 TRBD1 TRBJ1-4 TRBV30 few TGTGCCTGGTCTGCAGGGGGTAATGAAAAACTGTTTTTT CAWSAGGNEKLFF
17 - TRBJ1-6 TRBV6-9 few TGTGCCAGCAGTTACGCCCCCAGGCTCTCCTATAATTCACCCCTCCACTTT CASSYAPRLSYNSPLHF
16 TRBD1 TRBJ1-3 TRBV12-3/TRBV12-4 many TGTGCCAGCAGTTTACCTCAGGGGGTTTCTGGAAACACCATATATTTT CASSLPQGVSGNTIYF
15 - TRBJ2-7 TRBV28 once TGTGCCAGCAGACCCGCCTACAGCGGCTCCTACGAGCAGTACTTC CASRPAYSGSYEQYF
14 - TRBJ1-5 TRBV28 medium-sized TGTGCCAGCAATATGGGGGGTCGCAATCAGCCCCAGCATTTT CASNMGGRNQPQHF
15 - TRBJ1-2 TRBV6-1 many TGTGCCAGCAGTGAAGGAATCAGGGGAGGCTATGGCTACACCTTC CASSEGIRGGYGYTF
14 - TRBJ2-5 TRBV6-1 - TGTGCCAGCAGGGGCGACGGGGTAGAAGAGACCCAGTACTTC CASRGDGVEETQYF
15 - TRBJ1-5 TRBV19 few TGTGCCAGTAGTGCGCCCGACCCTGGCGGTCAGCCCCAGCATTTT CASSAPDPGGQPQHF
14 TRBD2 TRBJ2-2 TRBV20-1 many TGCAGTGCATCGGGGACTAGTCGGCCCGGGGAGCTGTTTTTT CSASGTSRPGELFF
15 TRBD1 TRBJ1-5 TRBV5-1 many TGCGCCAGCAGCTTGGGGACAGGGACCAATCAGCCCCAGCATTTT CASSLGTGTNQPQHF
14 - TRBJ2-2 TRBV5-1 many TGCGCCAGCAGCCCAGGGGGAGGCACCGGGGAGCTGTTTTTT CASSPGGGTGELFF
15 - TRBJ2-7 TRBV20-1 - TGCAGTGCCCCGGATGGGCAGGCAGGCCCCTACGAGCAGTACTTC CSAPDGQAGPYEQYF
18 - TRBJ2-7 TRBV3-1 few TGTGCCAGCAGCCGGTTTGGAGGACGTGGGTCGGGGGCTAACGAGCAGTACTTC CASSRFGGRGSGANEQYF
14 TRBD1 TRBJ2-2 TRBV6-1 - TGTGCCAGCAGGGGACAGGGGGTCGCCGGGGAGCTGTTTTTT CASRGQGVAGELFF
15 TRBD2 TRBJ2-3 TRBV5-4 few TGTGCCAGCAGCTTTCATGGGACTAGCGCAGATACGCAGTATTTT CASSFHGTSADTQYF
16 TRBD1 TRBJ1-2 TRBV6-4 - TGTGCCAGCAGTGACCGGACAGGGGGCGAGGTCGAAGGCTACACCTTC CASSDRTGGEVEGYTF
14 TRBD2 TRBJ2-1 TRBV20-1 - TGCAGTGCTAGAGTCAGCGGGAGGGCCGGTGAGCAGTTCTTC CSARVSGRAGEQFF
14 - TRBJ1-1 TRBV3-1 many TGTGCCAGCAGCCAAGAAGATCTCACAAGTGAAGCTTTCTTT CASSQEDLTSEAFF
13 - TRBJ1-1 TRBV10-2 few TGCGCCAGCAGTGAGTCGGGGGACTATGAAGCTTTCTTT CASSESGDYEAFF
15 TRBD1 TRBJ2-1 TRBV5-1 many TGCGCCAGCAGCTCAGGGACAGGTGTCGACAATGAGCAGTTCTTC CASSSGTGVDNEQFF
13 - TRBJ1-1 TRBV10-3 - TGTGCCATCAGTGGGAGAGGGGGAGGAGAAGCTTTCTTT CAISGRGGGEAFF
16 TRBD2 TRBJ2-3 TRBV28 many TGTGCCAGCAGTTTGGGGGCGGGGGGAACCACAGATACGCAGTATTTT CASSLGAGGTTDTQYF
16 TRBD2 TRBJ2-5 TRBV28 many TGTGCCAGCAGTTTCCTAGCGGGGGGTCTACAAGAGACCCAGTACTTC CASSFLAGGLQETQYF
14 - TRBJ2-7 TRBV7-9 many TGTGCCAGCAGCTCAGATTTGACCCCCTACGAGCAGTACTTC CASSSDLTPYEQYF
14 TRBD2 TRBJ2-1 TRBV6-2/TRBV6-3 many TGTGCCAGCAGTTATTCGGCGGGAGCTTTGGAGCAGTTCTTC CASSYSAGALEQFF
13 TRBD1 TRBJ2-3 TRBV11-2 - TGTACCAGCAGTCCGACAGGGGCCGATACGCAGTATTTT CTSSPTGADTQYF
15 - TRBJ2-2 TRBV4-3 - TGCGCCAGCAGCCAAGGGCTAAGGGACACCGGGGAGCTGTTTTTT CASSQGLRDTGELFF
15 TRBD1 TRBJ1-6 TRBV7-2 few TGTGCCAGCAGCAGGACAGGGGGACGGAATTCACCCCTCCACTTT CASSRTGGRNSPLHF
13 TRBD2 TRBJ2-1 TRBV29-1 many TGCAGCGTTTATCGCGGGGGCTACAATGAGCAGTTCTTC CSVYRGGYNEQFF
14 - TRBJ2-3 TRBV20-1 many TGCAGTGCTAGGCCGGGATCCCGCACAGATACGCAGTATTTT CSARPGSRTDTQYF
15 TRBD1 TRBJ2-2 TRBV2 - TGTGCCAGCAGGATCGGGACAGGGGGCCCCGGGGAGCTGTTTTTT CASRIGTGGPGELFF
14 - TRBJ2-7 TRBV3-1 few TGTGCCAGCAGCCAAGCCGACGGCGCCTACGAGCAGTACTTC CASSQADGAYEQYF
16 TRBD2 TRBJ2-3 TRBV24-1 many TGTGCCACCAGTGATTTTGGCGGGAGAAGCACAGATACGCAGTATTTT CATSDFGGRSTDTQYF
14 - TRBJ2-7 TRBV6-2/TRBV6-3 few TGTGCCAGCAGTTATTCTCAGACAGCCTACGAGCAGTACTTC CASSYSQTAYEQYF
13 - TRBJ1-6 TRBV20-1 - TGCAGTGCTAGAGATTTCGGAGAGTCACCCCTCCACTTT CSARDFGESPLHF
15 TRBD1 TRBJ1-4 TRBV2 many TGTGCCAGCGTTGATCAGGGGGCGGCTAATGAAAAACTGTTTTTT CASVDQGAANEKLFF
15 - TRBJ1-2 TRBV4-1 few TGCGCCAGCAGCCCCACTGGACCGTCGCGGTATGGCTACACCTTC CASSPTGPSRYGYTF
15 - TRBJ2-1 TRBV2 many TGTGCCAGCACCCAATCGGACCGAGCCTACAATGAGCAGTTCTTC CASTQSDRAYNEQFF
13 - TRBJ1-4 TRBV5-1 many TGCGCCAGCAGTCGGCAGACTAATGAAAAACTGTTTTTT CASSRQTNEKLFF
14 TRBD2 TRBJ2-5 TRBV3-1 many TGTGCCAGCAGCCAAGCGGGAGGTTGGGAGACCCAGTACTTC CASSQAGGWETQYF